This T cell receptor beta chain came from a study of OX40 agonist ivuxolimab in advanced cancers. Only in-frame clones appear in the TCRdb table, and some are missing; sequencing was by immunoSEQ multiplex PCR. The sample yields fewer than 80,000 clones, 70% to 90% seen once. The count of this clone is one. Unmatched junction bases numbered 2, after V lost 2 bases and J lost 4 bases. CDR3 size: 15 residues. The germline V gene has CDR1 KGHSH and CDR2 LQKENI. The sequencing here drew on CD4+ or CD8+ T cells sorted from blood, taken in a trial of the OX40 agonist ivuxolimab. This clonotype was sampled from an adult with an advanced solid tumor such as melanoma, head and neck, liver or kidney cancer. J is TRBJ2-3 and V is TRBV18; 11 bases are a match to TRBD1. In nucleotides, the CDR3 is TGTGCCAGCTCACCAGGACAGGGGGCGGCAGATACGCAGTATTTT. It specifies CASSPGQGAADTQYF.